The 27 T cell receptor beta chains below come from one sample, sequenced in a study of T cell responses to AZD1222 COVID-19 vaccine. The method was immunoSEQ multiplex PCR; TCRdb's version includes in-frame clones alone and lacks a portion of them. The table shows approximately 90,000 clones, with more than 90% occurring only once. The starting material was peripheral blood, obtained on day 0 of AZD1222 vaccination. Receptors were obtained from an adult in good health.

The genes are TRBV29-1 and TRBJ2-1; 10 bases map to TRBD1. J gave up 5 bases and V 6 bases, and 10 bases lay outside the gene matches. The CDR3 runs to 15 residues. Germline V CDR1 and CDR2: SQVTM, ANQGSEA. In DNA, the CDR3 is TGCAGCGTGGGACAGGGGAGTAGTCCGGACAATGAGCAGTTCTTC. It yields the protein CSVGQGSSPDNEQFF.

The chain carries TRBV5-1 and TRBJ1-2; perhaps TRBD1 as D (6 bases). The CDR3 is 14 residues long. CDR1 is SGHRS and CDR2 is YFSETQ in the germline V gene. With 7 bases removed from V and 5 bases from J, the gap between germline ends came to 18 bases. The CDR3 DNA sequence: TGCGCCAGCGGTAGGGAACAGGGATGGTATGGCTACACCTTC. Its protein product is CASGREQGWYGYTF.

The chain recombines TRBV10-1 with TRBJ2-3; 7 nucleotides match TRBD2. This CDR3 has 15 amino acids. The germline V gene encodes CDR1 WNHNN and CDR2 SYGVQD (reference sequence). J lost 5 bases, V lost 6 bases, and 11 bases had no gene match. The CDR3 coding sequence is TGCGCCAGCAGCGACTCCGGGGGGAGTTTAGATACGCAGTATTTT. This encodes CASSDSGGSLDTQYF.

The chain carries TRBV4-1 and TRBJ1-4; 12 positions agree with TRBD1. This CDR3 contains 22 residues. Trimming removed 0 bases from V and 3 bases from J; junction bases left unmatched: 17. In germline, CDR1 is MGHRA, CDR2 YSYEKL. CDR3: CASSQEARGTGGTARANEKLFF. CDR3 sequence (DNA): TGCGCCAGCAGCCAAGAGGCACGAGGGACAGGGGGCACGGCGCGTGCTAATGAAAAACTGTTTTTT.

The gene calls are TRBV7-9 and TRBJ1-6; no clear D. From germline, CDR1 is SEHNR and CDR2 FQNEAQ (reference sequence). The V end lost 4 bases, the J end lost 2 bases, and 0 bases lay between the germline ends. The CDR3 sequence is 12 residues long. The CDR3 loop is CASSSYNSPLHF. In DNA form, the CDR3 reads TGTGCCAGCAGCTCCTATAATTCACCCCTCCACTTT.

The CDR3 nucleotides read TGTGCCAGTAGCCGGGACAGGGACTATGGCTACACCTTC. Protein sequence: CASSRDRDYGYTF. This chain connects TRBV19 to TRBJ1-2; TRBD1 matches 9 bases. V shed 6 bases and J 3 bases; nucleotides not matched to a gene: 2. Looked up from germline, CDR1 is LNHDA and CDR2 is SQIVND (reference sequence). The CDR3 runs 13 residues.

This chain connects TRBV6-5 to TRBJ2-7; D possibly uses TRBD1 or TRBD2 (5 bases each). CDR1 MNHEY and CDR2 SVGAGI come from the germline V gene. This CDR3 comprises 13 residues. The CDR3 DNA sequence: TGTGCTTCTTCTGGGACCGACTCCTACGAGCAGTACTTC. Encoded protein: CASSGTDSYEQYF.

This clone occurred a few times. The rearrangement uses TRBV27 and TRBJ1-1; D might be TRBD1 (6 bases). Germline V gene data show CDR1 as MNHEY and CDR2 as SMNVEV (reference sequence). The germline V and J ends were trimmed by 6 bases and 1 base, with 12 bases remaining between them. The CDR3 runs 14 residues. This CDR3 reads CASSSGTSNTEAFF. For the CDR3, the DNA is TGTGCCAGCAGCTCTGGGACATCGAACACTGAAGCTTTCTTT.

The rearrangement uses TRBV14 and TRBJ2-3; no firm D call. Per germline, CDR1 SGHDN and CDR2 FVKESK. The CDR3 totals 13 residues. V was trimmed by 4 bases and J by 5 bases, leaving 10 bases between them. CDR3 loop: CASSPQLVDTQYF. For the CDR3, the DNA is TGTGCCAGCAGCCCTCAATTGGTAGATACGCAGTATTTT.

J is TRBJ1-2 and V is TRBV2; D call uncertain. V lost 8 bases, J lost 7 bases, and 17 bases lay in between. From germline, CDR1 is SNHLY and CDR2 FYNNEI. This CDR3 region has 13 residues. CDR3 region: CASGLLTGFGYTF. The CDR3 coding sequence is TGTGCCAGCGGTCTCTTGACCGGGTTTGGCTACACCTTC.

The DNA of the CDR3 is TGTGCCATCAGTGAACCCCAGAGGATCGAGACCCAGTACTTC. It yields the protein CAISEPQRIETQYF. The genes are TRBV10-3 and TRBJ2-5, with D unclear. The CDR3 is made up of 14 amino acids. Germline V CDR1 and CDR2: ENHRY, SYGVKD. With 3 bases removed from V and 5 bases from J, the gap between germline ends came to 13 bases.

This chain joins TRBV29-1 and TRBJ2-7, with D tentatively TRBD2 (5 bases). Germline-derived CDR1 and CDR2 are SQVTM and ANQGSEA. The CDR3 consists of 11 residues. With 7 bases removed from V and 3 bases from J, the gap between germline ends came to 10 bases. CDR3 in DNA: TGCAGCGCCCGGACTGACTACGAGCAGTACTTC. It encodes CSARTDYEQYF.

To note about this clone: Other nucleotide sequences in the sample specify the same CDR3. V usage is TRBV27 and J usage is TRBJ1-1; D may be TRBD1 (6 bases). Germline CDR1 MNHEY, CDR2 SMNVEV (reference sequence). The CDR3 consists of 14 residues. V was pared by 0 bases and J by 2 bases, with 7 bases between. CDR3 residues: CASSLSGGNTEAFF. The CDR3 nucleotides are TGTGCCAGCAGTTTATCGGGGGGCAACACTGAAGCTTTCTTT.

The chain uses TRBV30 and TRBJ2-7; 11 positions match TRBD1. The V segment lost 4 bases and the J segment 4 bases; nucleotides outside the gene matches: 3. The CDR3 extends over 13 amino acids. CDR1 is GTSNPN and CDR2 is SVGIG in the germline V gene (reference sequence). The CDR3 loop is CAWKGDRGYEQYF. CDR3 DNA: TGTGCCTGGAAAGGGGACAGGGGGTACGAGCAGTACTTC.

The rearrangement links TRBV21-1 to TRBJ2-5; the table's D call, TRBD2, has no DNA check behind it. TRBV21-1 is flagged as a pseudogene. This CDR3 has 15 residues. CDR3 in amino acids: CASSKARGSPGTQYF. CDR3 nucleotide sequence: TGTGCCAGCAGCAAAGCGCGTGGCTCCCCGGGGACCCAGTACTTC.

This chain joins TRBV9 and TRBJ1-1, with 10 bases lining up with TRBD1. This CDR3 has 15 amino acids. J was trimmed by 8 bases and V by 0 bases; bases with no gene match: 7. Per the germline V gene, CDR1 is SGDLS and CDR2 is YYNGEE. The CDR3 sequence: CASSVVVGQGIEAFF. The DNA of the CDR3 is TGTGCCAGCAGCGTAGTGGTGGGACAGGGGATCGAAGCTTTCTTT.

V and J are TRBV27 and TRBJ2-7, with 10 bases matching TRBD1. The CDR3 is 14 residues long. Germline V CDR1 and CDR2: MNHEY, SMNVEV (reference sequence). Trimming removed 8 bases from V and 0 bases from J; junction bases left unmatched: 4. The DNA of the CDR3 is TGTGCCAGCGGGGACAGGGGACCCTCCTACGAGCAGTACTTC. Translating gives CASGDRGPSYEQYF.

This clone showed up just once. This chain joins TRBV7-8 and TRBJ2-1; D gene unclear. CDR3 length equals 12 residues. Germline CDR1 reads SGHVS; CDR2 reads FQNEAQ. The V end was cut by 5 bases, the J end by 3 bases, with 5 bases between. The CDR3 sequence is CASSPHYNEQFF. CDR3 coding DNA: TGTGCCAGCAGCCCTCACTACAATGAGCAGTTCTTC.

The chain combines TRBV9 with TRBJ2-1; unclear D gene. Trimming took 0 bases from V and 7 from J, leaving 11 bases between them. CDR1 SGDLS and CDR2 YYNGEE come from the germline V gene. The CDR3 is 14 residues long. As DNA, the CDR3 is TGTGCCAGCAGCGTAGCGGGTTTGGGGAATGAGCAGTTCTTC. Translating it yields CASSVAGLGNEQFF.

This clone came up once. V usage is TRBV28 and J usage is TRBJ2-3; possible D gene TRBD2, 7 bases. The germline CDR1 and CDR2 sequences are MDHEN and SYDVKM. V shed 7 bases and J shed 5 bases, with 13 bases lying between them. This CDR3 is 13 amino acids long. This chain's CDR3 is CASTGGPVDTQYF. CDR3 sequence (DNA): TGTGCCAGCACCGGGGGGCCGGTAGATACGCAGTATTTT.

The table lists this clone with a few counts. CDR3 DNA: TGTGCCAGCAGCTTGTCGGGGACCACCCGGACCGGGGAGCTGTTTTTT. This sequence encodes CASSLSGTTRTGELFF. This chain connects TRBV7-2 to TRBJ2-2, with D possibly being TRBD1 or TRBD2 (5 bases each). The V and J ends lost 3 bases and 5 bases respectively, with 16 bases between them. The V gene's germline CDR1 is SGHTA and CDR2 FQGNSA. This CDR3 contains 16 residues.

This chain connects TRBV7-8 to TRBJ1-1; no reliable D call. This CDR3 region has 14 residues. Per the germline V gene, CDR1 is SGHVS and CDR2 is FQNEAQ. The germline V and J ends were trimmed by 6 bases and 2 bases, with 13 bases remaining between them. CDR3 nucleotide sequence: TGTGCCAGCAGACTAAGACGGGATAACACTGAAGCTTTCTTT. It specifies CASRLRRDNTEAFF.

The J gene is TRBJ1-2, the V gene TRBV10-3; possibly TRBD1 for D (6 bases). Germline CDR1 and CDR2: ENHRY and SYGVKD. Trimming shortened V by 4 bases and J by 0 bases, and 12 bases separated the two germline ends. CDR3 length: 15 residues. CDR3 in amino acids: CAISVATGANYGYTF. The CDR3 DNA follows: TGTGCCATCAGTGTAGCGACAGGCGCTAACTATGGCTACACCTTC.

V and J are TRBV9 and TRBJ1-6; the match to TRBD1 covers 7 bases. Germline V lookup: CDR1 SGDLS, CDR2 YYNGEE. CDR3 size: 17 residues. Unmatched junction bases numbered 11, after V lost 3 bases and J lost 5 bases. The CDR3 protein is CASSATPDRSNNSPLHF. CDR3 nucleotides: TGTGCCAGCAGCGCCACTCCGGACAGGTCTAATAATTCACCCCTCCACTTT.

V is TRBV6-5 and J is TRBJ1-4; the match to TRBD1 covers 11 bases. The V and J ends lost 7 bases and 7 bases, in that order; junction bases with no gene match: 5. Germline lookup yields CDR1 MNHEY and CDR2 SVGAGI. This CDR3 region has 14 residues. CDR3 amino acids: CASTRGQGAEKLFF. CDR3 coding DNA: TGTGCCAGCACAAGAGGACAGGGGGCTGAAAAACTGTTTTTT.

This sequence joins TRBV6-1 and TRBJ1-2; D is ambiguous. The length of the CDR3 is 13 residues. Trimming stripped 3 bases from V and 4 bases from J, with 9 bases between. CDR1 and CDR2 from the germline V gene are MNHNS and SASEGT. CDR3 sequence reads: CASSEAGPYGYTF. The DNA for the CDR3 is TGTGCCAGCAGTGAGGCTGGACCCTATGGCTACACCTTC.

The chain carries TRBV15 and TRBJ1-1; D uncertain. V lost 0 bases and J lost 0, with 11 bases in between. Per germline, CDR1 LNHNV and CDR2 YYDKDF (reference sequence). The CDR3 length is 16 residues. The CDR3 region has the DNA TGTGCCACCAGCAGAGATCGTCAGATCATGAACACTGAAGCTTTCTTT. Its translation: CATSRDRQIMNTEAFF.